This T cell receptor beta chain is from a study of T cells after somatic rescue of genetic block. Clones were read by immunoSEQ multiplex PCR, and TCRdb kept only the in-frame ones, dropping some. The sample shows about 72,000 clones, around 90% of them seen only once. This CDR3 has 12 residues. CDR1 is SEHNR and CDR2 is FQNEAQ in the germline V gene (reference sequence). V was clipped by 5 bases and J by 3 bases, with 7 bases between them. Sequences were obtained from peripheral blood mononuclear cells (PBMCs). The TCR sequence derives from a man younger than 45. The chain joins TRBV7-9 to TRBJ1-2, with D perhaps matching TRBD1 (6 bases). CDR3 sequence reads: CASSRTDYGYTF. CDR3 in DNA: TGTGCCAGCAGCCGGACAGACTATGGCTACACCTTC.